Below, 25 T cell receptor beta chains from the same sample are listed, as sequenced in a study of regulatory T cells in long-lasting Graves disease. Indicated time point: newly diagnosed GD, antithyroid drugs for less than 3 months. PBMC RNA served as the TCR library source. Assembly of TCR beta libraries relied on iRepertoire HTBI primers together with Arm-PCR of CDR3 regions. One entry per CDR3 protein, called by TCRdb with MiXCR from the multiplex PCR reads. The sample yields some 200,000 distinct CDR3 sequences, about 19% seen once. These same records also appear under a second study, on T cells in Graves' hyperthyroidism and ophthalmopathy.

The starting material was peripheral blood mononuclear cells (PBMCs), obtained at new diagnosis, from a patient treated with antithyroid drugs. The receptors stem from a woman younger than 45 with Graves disease.

The chain recombines TRBV29-1 with TRBJ2-1; unclear D gene. The CDR3 extends over 17 amino acids. Deletions cut 1 base from V and 4 bases from J, with 20 bases between. The germline V gene encodes CDR1 SQVTM and CDR2 ANQGSEA. The CDR3: CSVEGAPLDGIYNEQFF. CDR3 bases: TGCAGCGTTGAAGGGGCCCCTTTAGATGGAATTTACAATGAGCAGTTCTTC.

About this clonotype itself: This clone may be a read error of a much larger clone one base away. The chain uses TRBV6-1 and TRBJ1-2, with 7 bases aligning to TRBD1. Germline CDR1 and CDR2: MNHNS and SASEGT. The CDR3 extends over 16 amino acids. CDR3 loop: CASTKMRQGINYSYTF. In DNA, the CDR3 is TGTGCCAGCACCAAAATGCGACAGGGAATCAACTATAGCTACACCTTC.

The sample holds many counts of this clonotype. The J gene is TRBJ1-2, the V gene TRBV3-1, with 8 positions matching TRBD1. Germline lookup yields CDR1 LGHDT and CDR2 YNNKEL (reference sequence). This CDR3 spans 13 amino acids. J lost 7 bases, V lost 4 bases, and 5 bases had no gene match. The DNA for the CDR3 is TGTGCCAGCAGCCCGGGACAGGTCCTTGGCTACACCTTC. This codes for CASSPGQVLGYTF.

This clonotype was seen a handful of times. CDR3 protein: CASSTDPRQGDTGELFF. CDR3 DNA sequence: TGTGCCAGTAGTACTGACCCTAGACAGGGGGACACCGGGGAGCTGTTTTTT. The chain uses TRBV19 and TRBJ2-2; the match to TRBD1 covers 9 bases. The CDR3 contains 17 residues. Germline CDR1 LNHDA, CDR2 SQIVND (reference sequence). J lost 3 bases, V lost 4 bases, and 9 bases had no gene match. Variable domain in full (rest from reference TRBV19 and TRBJ2-2): DGGITQSPKYLFRKEGQNVTLSCEQNLNHDAMYWYRQDPGQGLRLIYYSQIVNDFQKGDIAEGYSVSREKKESFPLTVTSAQKNPTAFYLCASSTDPRQGDTGELFFGEGSRLTVL.

This clonotype was picked up a small number of times. This may come from a read error, since a much larger clone is one base off. J is TRBJ1-4 and V is TRBV12-3 or TRBV12-4, with a tentative D call TRBD1 (5 bases). This CDR3 has 15 amino acids. V lost 6 bases and J 5 bases, leaving 16 bases between the germline ends. For the CDR3, the DNA is TGTGCCAGCAGGAACGCAGGGAGAAAGAATGAAAAACTGTTTTTT. Translated, it gives CASRNAGRKNEKLFF.

With regard to this clonotype: Since no conserved phenylalanine or tryptophan closes the CDR3, a read error is the likely cause. The CDR3 region has the DNA TGCGCCAGCAGTCCCGGGACATATAGCAATCATCCCCAGCATTCT. Translating it yields CASSPGTYSNHPQHS. The V call is TRBV5-1, the J call TRBJ1-5; D perhaps matches TRBD1 (6 bases). Germline V gene lookup returns CDR1 SGHRS and CDR2 YFSETQ. The CDR3 length is 15 residues.

This clonotype was counted ten times or more. This rearrangement joins TRBV9 to TRBJ2-1; D remains unclear. Germline assignment: CDR1 SGDLS and CDR2 YYNGEE. Trimming stripped 2 bases from V and 1 base from J, with 1 base between. This CDR3 contains 12 residues. Written as DNA, the CDR3 is TGTGCCAGCAGCGTTTCCTACAATGAGCAGTTCTTC. This gives the protein CASSVSYNEQFF. Together with reference TRBV9 and TRBJ2-1, the CDR3 gives the full variable domain: DSGVTQTPKHLITATGQRVTLRCSPRSGDLSVYWYQQSLDQGLQFLIQYYNGEERAKGNILERFSAQQFPDLHSELNLSSLELGDSALYFCASSVSYNEQFFGPGTRLTVL.

CDR3 in amino acids: CASSLVVPGLGGFNEQFF. CDR3 coding DNA: TGTGCCAGCAGCTTAGTGGTACCGGGGCTGGGGGGCTTCAATGAGCAGTTCTTC. The rearrangement links TRBV7-6 to TRBJ2-1, with D tentatively TRBD1 or TRBD2 (6 bases each). The CDR3 is 18 residues long. CDR1 is SGHVS, CDR2 FNYEAQ, per germline. Trimming took 1 base from V and 6 from J, leaving 22 bases between them.

This clonotype was seen only a few times. The chain joins TRBV7-2 to TRBJ2-3, with 7 bases fitting TRBD2. This CDR3 contains 16 residues. Germline V gene lookup returns CDR1 SGHTA and CDR2 FQGNSA. The ends lost 1 base at V and 6 bases at J; junction bases unmatched: 10. The CDR3 coding sequence is TGTGCCAGCAGCTTAGTAGGACTAGATCGGCTCGATACGCAGTATTTT. Its protein is CASSLVGLDRLDTQYF.

This clonotype was seen ten or more times. This rearrangement joins TRBV20-1 to TRBJ2-1; tentative D call: TRBD2 (6 bases). The germline gives CDR1 DFQATT, CDR2 SNEGSKA (reference sequence). Between the trimmed V and J ends, which lost 4 bases and 9 bases, there was a span of 16 bases. The CDR3 spans 13 residues. CDR3 region: CSATPGDPSEQFF. In DNA form, the CDR3 reads TGCAGTGCTACCCCGGGAGATCCAAGTGAGCAGTTCTTC.

This clonotype occurred many times. The V and J genes are TRBV11-3 and TRBJ1-2; no definite D call. The CDR3 has 14 amino acids. The V end was cut by 2 bases, the J end by 3 bases, with 10 bases between. The germline V gene has CDR1 SGHNT and CDR2 YENEEA. CDR3 amino acids: CASSLIDGDYGYTF. The DNA for the CDR3 is TGTGCCAGCAGCTTAATAGACGGCGACTATGGCTACACCTTC.

This clonotype was picked up many times. The rearrangement uses TRBV6-1 and TRBJ1-1, with 9 bases identical to TRBD1. With 6 bases clipped from V and 5 bases from J, the junction kept 4 bases outside the gene matches. The CDR3 extends over 13 amino acids. Germline CDR1 and CDR2: MNHNS and SASEGT. Written as DNA, the CDR3 is TGTGCCAGCAGGGGACAGGGAAGAACTGAAGCTTTCTTT. Its translation is CASRGQGRTEAFF.

This clonotype was counted between two and nine times. The chain uses TRBV7-6 and TRBJ2-1, with 7 bases that match TRBD1. V shed 5 bases and J 0 bases; nucleotides not matched to a gene: 7. This CDR3 spans 16 amino acids. Germline lookup yields CDR1 SGHVS and CDR2 FNYEAQ. This CDR3 is CASSDRQGSSYNEQFF. CDR3 coding DNA: TGTGCCAGCAGCGATAGACAGGGATCCTCCTACAATGAGCAGTTCTTC.

The CDR3 bases are TGTGCCAGCAGTCCTAGTCTACAGGGGTCGGATACGCAGTATTTT. This codes for CASSPSLQGSDTQYF. The chain uses TRBV12-3 or TRBV12-4 and TRBJ2-3; 7 bases match TRBD1. The ends lost 5 bases at V and 6 bases at J; junction bases unmatched: 11. The CDR3 runs 15 residues.

This clonotype was seen many times. V and J are TRBV6-1 and TRBJ2-2; 8 bases line up with TRBD1. The CDR3 extends over 15 amino acids. Germline assignment: CDR1 MNHNS and CDR2 SASEGT. Losses at the gene ends were 5 bases for V and 3 bases for J; bases not matched to a gene: 5. The CDR3 here is CASSQGAWDTGELFF. The DNA for the CDR3 is TGTGCCAGCAGTCAGGGGGCTTGGGACACCGGGGAGCTGTTTTTT.

This clonotype has a count of ten or more. The chain joins TRBV2 to TRBJ2-1; a possible D gene is TRBD2 (6 bases). V lost 7 bases to trimming and J lost 4 bases, with 11 bases between them. This CDR3 has 13 amino acids. Germline loops: CDR1 SNHLY, CDR2 FYNNEI. As DNA, the CDR3 is TGTGCCAGCACCCAGGGACTTTACAATGAGCAGTTCTTC. Amino acids: CASTQGLYNEQFF.

This clonotype was counted ten times or more. This chain connects TRBV15 to TRBJ2-1, with TRBD1 as a possible D gene (6 bases). Trimming stripped 0 bases from V and 4 bases from J, with 7 bases between. This CDR3 spans 14 amino acids. The V gene's germline CDR1 is LNHNV and CDR2 YYDKDF (reference sequence). The CDR3 nucleotides are TGTGCCACCAGCAGAGAAAGGGGGTACAATGAGCAGTTCTTC. This translates into CATSRERGYNEQFF.

This clonotype was seen ten or more times. This chain uses TRBV30 with TRBJ1-4; TRBD1 matches 7 bases. Germline lookup yields CDR1 GTSNPN and CDR2 SVGIG (reference sequence). The CDR3 contains 14 residues. Germline trimming cut 5 bases from V and 6 bases from J; bases unmatched to any gene: 9. CDR3 in DNA: TGTGCCTGGGGAACAGGGGAGTCGGATGAAAAACTGTTTTTT. Translated: CAWGTGESDEKLFF. The full variable domain, in which reference TRBV30 and TRBJ1-4 provide the parts outside the CDR3, is SQTIHQWPATLVQPVGSPLSLECTVEGTSNPNLYWYRQAAGRGLQLLFYSVGIGQISSEVPQNLSASRPQDRQFILSSKKLLLSDSGFYLCAWGTGESDEKLFFGSGTQLSVL.

This clonotype was recorded many times. The rearrangement uses TRBV30 and TRBJ2-2; 7 bases align to TRBD2. Germline values: CDR1 GTSNPN, CDR2 SVGIG (reference sequence). V lost 0 bases to trimming and J lost 4 bases; unmatched junction nucleotides: 8. CDR3 length equals 16 residues. CDR3 loop: CAWSVGGGASTGELFF. The CDR3, as DNA: TGTGCCTGGAGTGTGGGGGGAGGGGCTAGCACCGGGGAGCTGTTTTTT.

With regard to this clonotype: Possible read error: a much larger clone is one base away. For the CDR3, the DNA is TGTGCCAGCTCACCACAAGTCGGGTCCACTGGGCAGTTCTTC. This encodes CASSPQVGSTGQFF. The V gene is TRBV18, the J gene TRBJ2-1, with D uncertain. The CDR3 is 14 amino acids. V lost 1 base to trimming and J lost 12 bases, with 16 bases between them. The germline CDR1 and CDR2 sequences are KGHSH and LQKENI.

The table lists this clonotype with a few counts. The chain employs TRBV20-1 and TRBJ2-7; D call uncertain. Trimming left V 5 bases short and J 2 bases short, with 10 bases between. CDR3 length: 12 residues. The V gene's germline CDR1 is DFQATT and CDR2 SNEGSKA (reference sequence). In DNA, the CDR3 is TGCAGTGCTCGGGCTAGAGCCTACGAGCAGTACTTC. Translated, it gives CSARARAYEQYF.

This clonotype was detected many times. This sequence joins TRBV19 and TRBJ1-1; D gene unclear. V gave up 3 bases and J gave up 4 bases, with 12 bases separating them. The CDR3 covers 14 residues. Per germline, CDR1 LNHDA and CDR2 SQIVND (reference sequence). The CDR3 coding sequence is TGTGCCAGTAGTATTAAGTGGGGAGGCACTGAAGCTTTCTTT. The encoded protein is CASSIKWGGTEAFF.

This clonotype has a count of ten or more. CDR3: CASSEAHFRAAPTDTQYF. The CDR3 DNA reads as TGTGCCAGCAGTGAAGCGCATTTCCGGGCAGCGCCCACAGATACGCAGTATTTT. The rearrangement joins TRBV2 to TRBJ2-3; D not resolved. Trimming removed 0 bases from V and 2 bases from J, with 18 bases in between. There are 18 residues in the CDR3. Germline V gene sequence: CDR1 SNHLY, CDR2 FYNNEI.

Many counts were recorded for this clonotype. The chain combines TRBV20-1 with TRBJ2-1; 11 positions agree with TRBD2. This CDR3 region has 13 residues. The germline V gene has CDR1 DFQATT and CDR2 SNEGSKA (reference sequence). The V gene end was trimmed by 8 bases and the J gene end by 9 bases; junction bases not matched to a gene: 9. CDR3: CSTIAGGNGEQFF. The DNA of the CDR3 is TGCAGTACCATAGCGGGAGGGAACGGTGAGCAGTTCTTC.

The sample holds many counts of this clonotype. The chain employs TRBV20-1 and TRBJ1-6, with 7 bases identical to TRBD1. This CDR3 spans 17 amino acids. CDR1 and CDR2 (germline): DFQATT, SNEGSKA (reference sequence). V lost 3 bases, J lost 10 bases, and 18 bases stayed unmatched. CDR3 sequence reads: CSASNYLQGTDLSPLHF. CDR3 in DNA: TGCAGTGCTAGTAATTACCTTCAGGGGACAGACCTCTCACCCCTCCACTTT.